A single sample gave rise to the 19 T cell receptor beta chains below, sequenced in a study of CD8 T cells in Susac syndrome (dated by TCRdb to the late 2010s). The protocol used for the library was the immunoSEQ multiplex PCR assay. RNA was extracted using the RNeasy kit, and about 0.45 to 1 microgram was reverse transcribed with random hexamers. The raw public reads went through TCRdb reprocessing: fastp at Q25, MiXCR clone calling, in-frame beta chains kept. Rows with a matching CDR3 protein are joined into one entry that keeps the most common DNA and genes. The sample table holds approximately 210,000 distinct CDR3 sequences, of which around 96% were seen once. The ten largest make up 0.095% of the sample. Sequenced material: CD4+ T cells from PBMCs. These receptors were collected from a human donor with multiple sclerosis.

This chain links TRBV24-1 with TRBJ2-1; D is perhaps TRBD1 or TRBD2 (5 bases each). Germline CDR1 KGHDR, CDR2 SFDVKD. With 0 bases removed from V and 5 bases from J, the gap between germline ends came to 7 bases. CDR3 length: 14 amino acids. The CDR3 loop is CATSDLRGNNEQFF. DNA of the CDR3: TGTGCCACCAGTGATTTGCGGGGCAACAATGAGCAGTTCTTC.

V usage is TRBV29-1 and J usage is TRBJ2-1; possibly TRBD1 or TRBD2 for D (5 bases each). The V gene's germline CDR1 is SQVTM and CDR2 ANQGSEA. Trimming took off 5 bases at V and 7 bases at J, with 33 bases between the two ends. The CDR3 consists of 19 residues. The CDR3, as DNA: TGCAGCGTTTTTCAATGGAGGCTGTCGTCAGGGAACTTACCTAATGAGCAGTTCTTC. The encoded protein is CSVFQWRLSSGNLPNEQFF.

This rearrangement joins TRBV30 to TRBJ1-1, with D perhaps TRBD1 (5 bases). CDR1 and CDR2 (germline): GTSNPN, SVGIG (reference sequence). CDR3 length equals 14 residues. The V end was cut by 0 bases, the J end by 7 bases, with 15 bases between. The CDR3 reads CAWSVGARKIEAFF. The CDR3 DNA follows: TGTGCCTGGAGTGTAGGGGCCAGGAAAATTGAAGCTTTCTTT.

The table lists this clonotype with a count of one. The chain carries TRBV5-1 and TRBJ1-4; D ambiguous. Per germline, CDR1 SGHRS and CDR2 YFSETQ. CDR3 length: 15 residues. V lost 4 bases, J lost 7 bases, and 17 bases lay in between. This chain's CDR3 is CASSQTTGLSEKLFF. DNA of the CDR3: TGCGCCAGCAGCCAGACCACTGGGCTGAGTGAAAAACTGTTTTTT. The full variable domain, rest sourced from reference TRBV5-1 and TRBJ1-4, is KAGVTQTPRYLIKTRGQQVTLSCSPISGHRSVSWYQQTPGQGLQFLFEYFSETQRNKGNFPGRFSGRQFSNSRSEMNVSTLELGDSALYLCASSQTTGLSEKLFFGSGTQLSVL.

The CDR3 DNA is TGTGCCAGCAGCCAAAACTGGGGGTCAGGCTATGGCTACACCTTC. It translates to CASSQNWGSGYGYTF. This sequence joins TRBV3-1 and TRBJ1-2, with TRBD1 as a possible D gene (5 bases). Germline V gene data show CDR1 as LGHDT and CDR2 as YNNKEL (reference sequence). Trimming cost V 2 bases and J 4 bases, with 14 bases left between them. This CDR3 spans 15 amino acids.

The chain joins TRBV3-1 to TRBJ1-5; D may be TRBD1 (5 bases). The CDR3 is 16 amino acids. In germline, CDR1 is LGHDT, CDR2 YNNKEL (reference sequence). The V and J ends lost 2 bases and 3 bases respectively, with 14 bases between them. The CDR3 DNA is TGTGCCAGCAGCCAACGATCCGCAGGGAACAATCAGCCCCAGCATTTT. Protein: CASSQRSAGNNQPQHF.

V usage is TRBV28 and J usage is TRBJ2-5; 7 bases map to TRBD1. CDR1 and CDR2 (germline): MDHEN, SYDVKM. This CDR3 is 17 amino acids long. J gave up 3 bases and V 3 bases, and 13 bases lay outside the gene matches. The CDR3 reads CASSFNYRDSFEETQYF. The CDR3, as DNA: TGTGCCAGCAGTTTCAACTACCGGGACAGCTTCGAAGAGACCCAGTACTTC.

This sequence joins TRBV19 and TRBJ1-2, with TRBD1 matching 7 bases. The CDR3 totals 13 residues. Germline CDR1 and CDR2: LNHDA and SQIVND (reference sequence). V shed 8 bases, J shed 4 bases, and the junction held 7 bases outside the gene matches. CDR3 coding DNA: TGTGCCAGTTTTACAGGGGACGGCTATGGCTACACCTTC. Its protein product is CASFTGDGYGYTF.

V and J are TRBV5-1 and TRBJ2-5, with a tentative D call TRBD2 (7 bases). The CDR3 contains 14 residues. V was pared by 5 bases and J by 5 bases, with 16 bases between. Germline lookup yields CDR1 SGHRS and CDR2 YFSETQ. DNA for the CDR3: TGCGCCAGCAGTCACGGGGGGCCTGAGGAGACCCAGTACTTC. Its protein product is CASSHGGPEETQYF.

This sequence joins TRBV10-3 and TRBJ2-1; D not certain. Germline CDR1 ENHRY, CDR2 SYGVKD. The CDR3 extends over 14 amino acids. The V and J ends lost 11 bases and 0 bases respectively, with 14 bases between them. This CDR3 reads CAVNTGSSYNEQFF. Written as DNA, the CDR3 is TGTGCCGTTAATACGGGTAGCTCCTACAATGAGCAGTTCTTC.

The chain carries TRBV20-1 and TRBJ2-1; 10 nucleotides line up with TRBD2. J gave up 3 bases and V 0 bases, and 8 bases lay outside the gene matches. This CDR3 has 17 amino acids. Per germline, CDR1 DFQATT and CDR2 SNEGSKA (reference sequence). The CDR3 region is CSARDFGTSDYYNEQFF. The CDR3 region has the DNA TGCAGTGCTAGAGACTTCGGGACTAGCGACTACTACAATGAGCAGTTCTTC.

The chain is built from TRBV5-1 and TRBJ2-1; possible D gene TRBD1, 5 bases. V lost 4 bases, J lost 6 bases, and 17 bases lay in between. CDR1 is SGHRS and CDR2 is YFSETQ in the germline V gene. This CDR3 has 15 residues. The CDR3, as DNA: TGCGCCAGCAGCCCGCTGGACAAGACGGGCAATGAGCAGTTCTTC. It encodes CASSPLDKTGNEQFF.

The gene calls are TRBV20-1 and TRBJ2-3, with 12 bases identical to TRBD2. V shed 3 bases and J 8 bases; nucleotides not matched to a gene: 18. Germline V CDR1 and CDR2: DFQATT, SNEGSKA (reference sequence). This CDR3 has 18 amino acids. The CDR3 is CSASSLNRLAGDGRTQYF. The CDR3 coding sequence is TGCAGTGCTAGCTCTCTAAACCGACTAGCGGGGGACGGCCGTACGCAGTATTTT.

This clonotype was picked up one time. The genes are TRBV2 and TRBJ2-3; 9 bases line up with TRBD1. The ends lost 8 bases at V and 4 bases at J; junction bases unmatched: 10. This CDR3 has 15 residues. Germline assignment: CDR1 SNHLY and CDR2 FYNNEI. CDR3 amino acids: CASGQGKGGADTQYF. CDR3 coding DNA: TGTGCCAGCGGACAGGGGAAGGGTGGCGCAGATACGCAGTATTTT.

This clonotype was observed a single time. The chain carries TRBV3-1 and TRBJ2-6, with TRBD2 identical over 11 bases. The CDR3 has 18 amino acids. V was pared by 5 bases and J by 4 bases, with 10 bases of the junction left unmatched. Germline V CDR1 and CDR2: LGHDT, YNNKEL (reference sequence). The CDR3 DNA reads TGTGCCAGCAGCGCAACTAGCGGGGGTCGAGGAGGGGCCAACGTCCTGACTTTC. Protein sequence: CASSATSGGRGGANVLTF.

This chain connects TRBV27 to TRBJ1-1; the match to TRBD1 covers 7 bases. This CDR3 is 14 amino acids long. CDR1 is MNHEY and CDR2 is SMNVEV in the germline V gene (reference sequence). Losses at the gene ends were 5 bases for V and 1 base for J; bases not matched to a gene: 4. CDR3 nucleotide sequence: TGTGCCAGCAGTATCCGACAGGGGAACACTGAAGCTTTCTTT. It codes for CASSIRQGNTEAFF.

V usage is TRBV18 and J usage is TRBJ2-7; 11 nucleotides agree with TRBD1. Germline V gene data show CDR1 as KGHSH and CDR2 as LQKENI. V shed 6 bases, J shed 5 bases, and the junction held 6 bases outside the gene matches. CDR3 length equals 14 residues. CDR3 nucleotides: TGTGCCAGCTCCGCCGGGACAGGGGGTAACGAGCAGTACTTC. It encodes CASSAGTGGNEQYF.

The chain employs TRBV7-9 and TRBJ2-3, with D hard to call. The CDR3 is made up of 14 amino acids. Germline CDR1 and CDR2: SEHNR and FQNEAQ (reference sequence). Trimming removed 1 base from V and 4 bases from J, with 9 bases in between. CDR3 nucleotide sequence: TGTGCCAGCAGCTTAGGAGTGCCAGCAGATACGCAGTATTTT. Translating it yields CASSLGVPADTQYF.

This sequence joins TRBV29-1 and TRBJ2-7; D is unclear. Germline V gene data show CDR1 as SQVTM and CDR2 as ANQGSEA. The V end was cut by 4 bases, the J end by 3 bases, with 10 bases between. CDR3 length: 12 residues. The CDR3 sequence: CSVGYRLYEQYF. As DNA, the CDR3 is TGCAGCGTTGGGTACCGACTCTACGAGCAGTACTTC.